A selection of T cell receptor beta chains follows, all from one sample in a study of tumour-infiltrating T cells in Burkitt lymphoma. Only in-frame clones appear in the TCRdb table, and some are missing; sequencing was by immunoSEQ multiplex PCR. The sample contains under 9,000 clones, 60% to 75% of which appear only once. The sample consisted of tumor tissue. The receptors shown here come from a human donor with diffuse large B-cell lymphoma. Both conserved end residues are part of each CDR3. Each record gives: clone size, D gene, V gene, J gene, CDR3 protein, CDR3 DNA. D genes are given only for firm matches. Size is stated for part of the rows, as once, few or many counts, or as a class when the clone is expanded.

clone_size: .; d_call: .; v_call: TRBV2; j_call: TRBJ1-5; cdr3_aa: CASSEAETPQHF; cdr3_nt: TGTGCCAGCAGTGAAGCGGAAACGCCCCAGCATTTT
clone_size: .; d_call: TRBD1; v_call: TRBV6-5; j_call: TRBJ1-1; cdr3_aa: CASSYDRVTEAFF; cdr3_nt: TGTGCCAGCAGTTATGACAGGGTCACTGAAGCTTTCTTT
clone_size: .; d_call: .; v_call: TRBV4-1; j_call: TRBJ2-7; cdr3_aa: CASSLLTGPYEQYF; cdr3_nt: TGCGCCAGCAGCCTTTTGACGGGCCCCTACGAGCAGTACTTC
clone_size: .; d_call: TRBD2; v_call: TRBV7-9; j_call: TRBJ2-5; cdr3_aa: CASRTSGGREYF; cdr3_nt: TGTGCCAGCAGGACTAGCGGGGGACGGGAGTACTTC
clone_size: once; d_call: TRBD1; v_call: TRBV10-3; j_call: TRBJ2-3; cdr3_aa: CAISEQGADTQYF; cdr3_nt: TGTGCCATCAGTGAGCAGGGGGCAGATACGCAGTATTTT
clone_size: .; d_call: TRBD1; v_call: TRBV5-6; j_call: TRBJ1-2; cdr3_aa: CASSLRGLYGYTF; cdr3_nt: TGTGCCAGCAGCTTAAGGGGGCTCTATGGCTACACCTTC
clone_size: medium-sized; d_call: .; v_call: TRBV11-2; j_call: TRBJ2-1; cdr3_aa: CASSFKGYNEQFF; cdr3_nt: TGTGCCAGCAGCTTTAAGGGGTACAATGAGCAGTTCTTC
clone_size: .; d_call: .; v_call: TRBV4-1; j_call: TRBJ1-5; cdr3_aa: CASSHLRVGNQPQHF; cdr3_nt: TGCGCCAGCAGCCACCTAAGGGTGGGGAATCAGCCCCAGCATTTT
clone_size: .; d_call: .; v_call: TRBV4-1; j_call: TRBJ2-5; cdr3_aa: CASSRGETQYF; cdr3_nt: TGCGCCAGCAGCCGTGGAGAGACCCAGTACTTC
clone_size: .; d_call: .; v_call: TRBV11-2; j_call: TRBJ1-2; cdr3_aa: CASSLVQGGYGYTF; cdr3_nt: TGTGCCAGCAGCTTAGTGCAGGGAGGGTATGGCTACACCTTC
clone_size: .; d_call: .; v_call: TRBV7-2; j_call: TRBJ2-3; cdr3_aa: CASSLAVEAAQYF; cdr3_nt: TGTGCCAGCAGCTTAGCGGTCGAGGCAGCGCAGTATTTT
clone_size: .; d_call: .; v_call: TRBV27; j_call: TRBJ2-2; cdr3_aa: CASSPLVLAGELFF; cdr3_nt: TGTGCCAGCAGCCCCCTGGTTCTTGCCGGGGAGCTGTTTTTT
clone_size: .; d_call: .; v_call: TRBV5-4; j_call: TRBJ2-7; cdr3_aa: CASSQGQHSYEQYF; cdr3_nt: TGTGCCAGCAGCCAAGGACAGCACTCCTACGAGCAGTACTTC
clone_size: .; d_call: .; v_call: TRBV2; j_call: TRBJ1-1; cdr3_aa: CASSHRNTEAFF; cdr3_nt: TGTGCCAGCAGCCACAGGAACACTGAAGCTTTCTTT
clone_size: .; d_call: TRBD1; v_call: TRBV7-6; j_call: TRBJ1-2; cdr3_aa: CASSPSGGRFGYTF; cdr3_nt: TGTGCCAGCAGCCCCTCAGGGGGCCGGTTTGGCTACACCTTC
clone_size: few; d_call: .; v_call: TRBV4-3; j_call: TRBJ1-1; cdr3_aa: CASSQDSVAAEAFF; cdr3_nt: TGCGCCAGCAGCCAAGATAGTGTTGCCGCTGAAGCTTTCTTT
clone_size: few; d_call: .; v_call: TRBV19; j_call: TRBJ1-4; cdr3_aa: CASSGTRDEKLFF; cdr3_nt: TGTGCCAGTTCGGGGACTAGGGATGAAAAACTGTTTTTT
clone_size: .; d_call: TRBD1; v_call: TRBV7-8; j_call: TRBJ1-1; cdr3_aa: CASSPGTGGNTEAFF; cdr3_nt: TGTGCCAGCAGCCCAGGGACAGGGGGGAACACTGAAGCTTTCTTT
clone_size: .; d_call: .; v_call: TRBV5-1; j_call: TRBJ1-2; cdr3_aa: CASSLDRLTYGYTF; cdr3_nt: TGCGCCAGCAGCTTGGACCGGTTGACCTATGGCTACACCTTC
clone_size: .; d_call: .; v_call: TRBV7-9; j_call: TRBJ1-1; cdr3_aa: CASRAGGTEAFF; cdr3_nt: TGTGCCAGCAGAGCCGGGGGAACTGAAGCTTTCTTT
clone_size: .; d_call: .; v_call: TRBV9; j_call: TRBJ1-3; cdr3_aa: CASSPWGTGNTIYF; cdr3_nt: TGTGCCAGCAGCCCCTGGGGGACCGGAAACACCATATATTTT
clone_size: medium-sized; d_call: .; v_call: TRBV19; j_call: TRBJ2-5; cdr3_aa: CASSIWQETQYF; cdr3_nt: TGTGCCAGTAGTATATGGCAAGAGACCCAGTACTTC
clone_size: .; d_call: TRBD2; v_call: TRBV5-4; j_call: TRBJ2-1; cdr3_aa: CASSSSGGVNEQFF; cdr3_nt: TGTGCCAGCAGCTCTAGCGGGGGGGTAAATGAGCAGTTCTTC
clone_size: few; d_call: .; v_call: TRBV7-8; j_call: TRBJ1-1; cdr3_aa: CASSLVLGATTEAFF; cdr3_nt: TGTGCCAGCAGCTTAGTTCTGGGGGCGACCACTGAAGCTTTCTTT